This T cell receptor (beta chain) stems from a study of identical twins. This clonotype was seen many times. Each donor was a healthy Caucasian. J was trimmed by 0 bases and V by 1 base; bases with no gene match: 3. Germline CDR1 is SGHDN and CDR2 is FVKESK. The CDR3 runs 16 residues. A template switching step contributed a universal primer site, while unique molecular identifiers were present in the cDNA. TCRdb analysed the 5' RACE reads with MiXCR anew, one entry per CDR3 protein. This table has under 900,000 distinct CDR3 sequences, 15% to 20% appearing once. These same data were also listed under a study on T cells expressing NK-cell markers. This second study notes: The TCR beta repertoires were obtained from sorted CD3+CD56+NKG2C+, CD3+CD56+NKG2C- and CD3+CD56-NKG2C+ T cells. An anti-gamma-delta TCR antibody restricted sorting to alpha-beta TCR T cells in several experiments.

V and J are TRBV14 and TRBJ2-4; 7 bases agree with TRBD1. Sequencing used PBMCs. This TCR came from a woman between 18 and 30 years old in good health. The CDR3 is CASSQGGTEAKNIQYF. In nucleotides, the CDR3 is TGTGCCAGCAGCCAAGGGGGGACAGAAGCCAAAAACATTCAGTACTTC.